Reported below is one T cell receptor (beta chain). Its target is unknown. This entry comes from a study of T cell repertoires in cytomegalovirus infection. Study in general: Signatures in public TCR beta sequences pointed to both CMV infection and matching HLA type.

This CDR3 is 16 amino acids long. Trimming stripped 5 bases from V and 2 bases from J, with 18 bases between. Germline CDR1 reads MNHEY; CDR2 reads SVGAGI. TCRdb itself ran the reads through MiXCR, one entry per CDR3 protein. The repertoire holds 450,000 to 600,000 distinct CDR3 sequences, with under 55% as singletons. The specimen was cultured PBMCs, collected from culture after CMV antigen stimulation. This TCR derives from a human donor in good health (CMV status not recorded). Some clones in this sample may be carry-over from other donors' samples. The V call is TRBV6-5, the J call TRBJ1-2; no firm D call. CDR3 in DNA: TGTGCCAGCAGTCGGAACGCATTTTGGCAAAACTATGGCTACACCTTC. Protein sequence: CASSRNAFWQNYGYTF.